This TCR beta chain is from a study of cytomegalovirus exposure and HLA in healthy donors. Study-level background: Around 83% of more than 300 genotyped donors fell in the Caucasian-associated ancestry cluster. Study observations and caveats: Exclusion as indistinguishable affected some V segments, including TRBV6-2 and TRBV6-3. Productive status was seen about 87% or about 30% of the time for most TCR beta V segments in an earlier analysis.

A multiplex PCR was run with 60 Vbeta primers and 13 Jbeta primers. Profiled with immunoSEQ multiplex PCR; TCRdb holds only in-frame clones, not every one. Among about 91,000 clones listed, about nine tenths were seen once. Donors had nominal health at sampling but likely had unrecorded immune exposures. The CDR3 is 14 amino acids. Germline V gene data show CDR1 as SGHVS and CDR2 as FQNEAQ. Trimming shortened V by 8 bases and J by 4 bases, and 15 bases separated the two germline ends. In the case of this clone: Its antigen is not known.

The sequenced material came from PBMCs. This clonotype was sampled from a man aged 30-40 years in good health and CMV-seropositive. This chain joins TRBV7-8 and TRBJ2-1, with D perhaps TRBD2 (6 bases). The CDR3: CASGYLAEYNEQFF. CDR3 DNA: TGTGCCAGCGGTTACTTAGCGGAGTACAATGAGCAGTTCTTC.